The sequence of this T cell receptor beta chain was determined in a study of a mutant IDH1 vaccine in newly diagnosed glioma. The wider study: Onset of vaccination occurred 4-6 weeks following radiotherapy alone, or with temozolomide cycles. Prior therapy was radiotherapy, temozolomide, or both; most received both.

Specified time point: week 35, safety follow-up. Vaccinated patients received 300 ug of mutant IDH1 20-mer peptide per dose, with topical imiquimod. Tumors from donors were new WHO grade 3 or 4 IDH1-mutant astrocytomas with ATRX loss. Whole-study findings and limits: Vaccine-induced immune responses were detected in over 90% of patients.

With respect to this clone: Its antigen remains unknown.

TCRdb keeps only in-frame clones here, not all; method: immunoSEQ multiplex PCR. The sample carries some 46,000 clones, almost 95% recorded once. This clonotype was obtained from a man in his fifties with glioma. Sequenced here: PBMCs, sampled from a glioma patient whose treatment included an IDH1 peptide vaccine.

CDR3 amino acids: CASSPGTSADTQYF. For the CDR3, the DNA is TGTGCCAGCAGCCCCGGGACTAGTGCTGATACGCAGTATTTT. The chain has TRBV7-2 and TRBJ2-3, with 8 bases that match TRBD2. The germline V gene has CDR1 SGHTA and CDR2 FQGNSA. CDR3 size: 14 residues. Trimming cost V 5 bases and J 6 bases; bases outside gene matches: 7.